This entry lists 24 T cell receptor beta chains sequenced from one sample in a study of T cell responses to AZD1222 COVID-19 vaccine. Produced via immunoSEQ multiplex PCR; TCRdb's table is partial and in-frame only. This repertoire shows more than 120,000 clones, about 92% found once; its top ten account for about 5%. The sequencing here drew on peripheral blood, taken on day 0 of AZD1222 vaccination. The receptors derive from an adult in good health.

This clone was observed a single time. This chain uses TRBV11-3 with TRBJ2-1; 8 nucleotides agree with TRBD2. In germline, CDR1 is SGHNT, CDR2 YENEEA. The CDR3 is made up of 16 amino acids. The V gene end was trimmed by 5 bases and the J gene end by 8 bases; junction bases not matched to a gene: 14. The CDR3: CASSIGLAGGIHEQFF. CDR3 nucleotide sequence: TGTGCCAGCAGCATCGGGCTAGCGGGCGGTATCCATGAGCAGTTCTTC.

This chain links TRBV21-1 with TRBJ2-1; no DNA check was done on the table's D call, TRBD2. TRBV21-1 is marked as a pseudogene. This CDR3 has 19 amino acids. CDR3 DNA: TGTGCCAGCAGCAAGGGACAGGATAAGACTAGCGGGGGGTACAATGAGCAGTTCTTC. Encoded protein: CASSKGQDKTSGGYNEQFF.

The chain links TRBV5-4 to TRBJ1-2; 9 bases align to TRBD1. V was pared by 5 bases and J by 7 bases, with 9 bases of the junction left unmatched. The CDR3 contains 14 residues. Per the germline V gene, CDR1 is SGHNT and CDR2 is YYREEE (reference sequence). The CDR3 region has the DNA TGTGCCAGCAGAATTCCAGGACAGGGGATTGGCTACACCTTC. Translation: CASRIPGQGIGYTF.

The rearrangement uses TRBV10-1 and TRBJ2-5; D not certain. The V gene lost 3 bases and the J gene lost 4 bases, with 3 bases spanning the gap. This CDR3 has 11 residues. Looked up from germline, CDR1 is WNHNN and CDR2 is SYGVQD (reference sequence). The CDR3 sequence: CASSDGETQYF. The CDR3 DNA is TGCGCCAGCAGTGACGGAGAGACCCAGTACTTC.

This rearrangement joins TRBV5-1 to TRBJ2-2, with 7 nucleotides matching TRBD2. Germline CDR1 and CDR2: SGHRS and YFSETQ. This CDR3 spans 17 amino acids. Germline trimming cut 4 bases from V and 8 bases from J; bases unmatched to any gene: 17. The CDR3 loop reads CASSAHLAASGLGELFF. CDR3 in DNA: TGCGCCAGCAGCGCACACCTAGCGGCCTCTGGGTTGGGGGAGCTGTTTTTT. The full variable domain, rest sourced from reference TRBV5-1 and TRBJ2-2, is KAGVTQTPRYLIKTRGQQVTLSCSPISGHRSVSWYQQTPGQGLQFLFEYFSETQRNKGNFPGRFSGRQFSNSRSEMNVSTLELGDSALYLCASSAHLAASGLGELFFGEGSRLTVL.

V is TRBV20-1 and J is TRBJ1-4, with D uncertain. V gave up 3 bases and J gave up 7 bases, with 6 bases separating them. Germline loops: CDR1 DFQATT, CDR2 SNEGSKA (reference sequence). The CDR3 contains 11 residues. CDR3 residues: CSASGLEKLFF. DNA of the CDR3: TGCAGTGCTAGTGGGCTTGAAAAACTGTTTTTT.

The J gene is TRBJ2-7, the V gene TRBV6-5, with D maybe TRBD2 (6 bases). Germline V lookup: CDR1 MNHEY, CDR2 SVGAGI. Trimming pared 5 bases from V and 5 bases from J, leaving 16 bases between. The CDR3 consists of 14 residues. CDR3 in DNA: TGTGCCAGCAGTCCGCGGTGGGGAGGCAACGAGCAGTACTTC. Translated: CASSPRWGGNEQYF.

The chain is built from TRBV29-1 and TRBJ2-1; 12 nucleotides align to TRBD2. The trim removed 6 bases at V and 15 bases at J, leaving 9 bases unmatched. Germline assignment: CDR1 SQVTM and CDR2 ANQGSEA. The CDR3 sequence is 12 residues long. The CDR3, as DNA: TGCAGCGTCCGGACTAGCGGGACTCCACCGTTCTTC. Translation gives CSVRTSGTPPFF.

The rearrangement links TRBV29-1 to TRBJ1-1, with D perhaps matching TRBD1 (6 bases). The germline CDR1 and CDR2 sequences are SQVTM and ANQGSEA. The CDR3 is 15 residues long. V lost 0 bases and J lost 1, with 12 bases in between. Written as DNA, the CDR3 is TGCAGCGTTGAAGACGCCATGACAGGGAACACTGAAGCTTTCTTT. Translating gives CSVEDAMTGNTEAFF.

This chain links TRBV15 with TRBJ1-4, with D perhaps TRBD1 (6 bases). Germline CDR1 LNHNV, CDR2 YYDKDF (reference sequence). Trimming took off 0 bases at V and 4 bases at J, with 12 bases between the two ends. The CDR3 consists of 16 residues. The CDR3 region is CATSRDRGGVNEKLFF. Written as DNA, the CDR3 is TGTGCCACCAGCAGAGATCGGGGGGGCGTTAATGAAAAACTGTTTTTT.

The chain joins TRBV10-2 to TRBJ1-1; D call uncertain. Trimming left V 7 bases short and J 3 bases short, with 6 bases between. Germline V gene lookup returns CDR1 WSHSY and CDR2 SAAADI. The CDR3 contains 11 residues. For the CDR3, the DNA is TGCGCCAGCACGAGCTACACTGAAGCTTTCTTT. Amino acid sequence: CASTSYTEAFF.

The gene calls are TRBV7-9 and TRBJ2-5, with D possibly being TRBD2 (6 bases). Between the trimmed V and J ends, which lost 5 bases and 2 bases, there was a span of 21 bases. CDR1 is SEHNR, CDR2 FQNEAQ, per germline (reference sequence). The CDR3 length is 17 residues. The CDR3 sequence is CASSPQASGLAQETQYF. CDR3 nucleotide sequence: TGTGCCAGCAGCCCACAAGCGTCGGGACTTGCTCAAGAGACCCAGTACTTC.

The DNA for the CDR3 is TGTGCCAGCAGTTACTCATCCAGCGGGGGGGGCAATGAGCAGTTCTTC. Its protein is CASSYSSSGGGNEQFF. V gene TRBV6-5 combines with J gene TRBJ2-1, with TRBD2 matching over 10 bases. Germline assignment: CDR1 MNHEY and CDR2 SVGAGI. This CDR3 has 16 amino acids. V lost 0 bases to trimming and J lost 6 bases; unmatched junction nucleotides: 5.

The chain has TRBV5-1 and TRBJ1-2, with unresolved D. CDR1 is SGHRS, CDR2 YFSETQ, per germline. This CDR3 spans 15 amino acids. V was shortened by 0 bases and J by 3 bases, with 12 bases between the two germline ends. CDR3 in DNA: TGCGCCAGCAGCTTGGAACCAGCCGCCGACTATGGCTACACCTTC. Translating it yields CASSLEPAADYGYTF.

CDR3 nucleotides: TGTGCCAGCAGCCCCGGGACTAGCGGTAACACCGGGGAGCTGTTTTTT. Its protein is CASSPGTSGNTGELFF. The rearrangement links TRBV4-2 to TRBJ2-2, with TRBD2 matching over 11 bases. Germline loops: CDR1 LGHNA, CDR2 YNFKEQ. The CDR3 is 16 residues long. The V and J ends lost 4 bases and 2 bases, in that order; junction bases with no gene match: 3.

The chain couples TRBV18 to TRBJ2-1; D unresolved. V lost 8 bases to trimming and J lost 8 bases, with 16 bases between them. This CDR3 contains 13 residues. Germline CDR1 and CDR2: KGHSH and LQKENI. This CDR3 is CASNSPPGHEQFF. DNA for the CDR3: TGTGCCAGCAACTCCCCCCCGGGCCATGAGCAGTTCTTC.

The chain carries TRBV5-4 and TRBJ1-2; perhaps TRBD1 as D (5 bases). This CDR3 is 16 amino acids long. Between the trimmed V and J ends, which lost 3 bases and 4 bases, there was a span of 19 bases. Germline loops: CDR1 SGHNT, CDR2 YYREEE (reference sequence). CDR3 in amino acids: CASSSDLEQGTYGYTF. The CDR3 DNA reads TGTGCCAGCAGCTCGGATCTCGAGCAGGGAACCTATGGCTACACCTTC.

This clone was counted only a few times. This chain joins TRBV7-2 and TRBJ2-1; 12 positions agree with TRBD2. V shed 2 bases, J shed 9 bases, and the junction held 8 bases outside the gene matches. Germline lookup yields CDR1 SGHTA and CDR2 FQGNSA. This CDR3 region has 16 residues. The CDR3 here is CASSLSTSGGRGEQFF. The CDR3 DNA reads TGTGCCAGCAGCTTAAGCACTAGCGGGGGGAGAGGTGAGCAGTTCTTC.

The gene calls are TRBV7-3 and TRBJ2-5, with D unclear. The CDR3 has 15 residues. Germline loops: CDR1 SGHTA, CDR2 FQGTGA. V dropped 1 base and J dropped 2 bases, with 11 bases sitting between them. CDR3 in amino acids: CASSLSRSQQETQYF. The CDR3 DNA reads TGTGCCAGCAGCTTAAGTCGGAGCCAACAAGAGACCCAGTACTTC.

The chain carries TRBV2 and TRBJ1-2, with 7 bases fitting TRBD1. The germline CDR1 and CDR2 sequences are SNHLY and FYNNEI. V was clipped by 6 bases and J by 7 bases; unmatched bases: 5. The CDR3 consists of 12 residues. The CDR3 region has the DNA TGTGCCAGCAGCCCAAGACAGGGTGGCTACACCTTC. It yields the protein CASSPRQGGYTF.

V is TRBV5-6 and J is TRBJ2-1, with D perhaps being TRBD1 or TRBD2 (5 bases each). This CDR3 has 15 amino acids. Trimming cost V 3 bases and J 6 bases, with 16 bases left between them. Germline CDR1 reads SGHDT; CDR2 reads YYEEEE. CDR3 amino acids: CASSYPGTEGNEQFF. CDR3 coding DNA: TGTGCCAGCAGCTACCCCGGGACCGAGGGCAATGAGCAGTTCTTC.

The chain has TRBV6-5 and TRBJ2-3, with 7 bases that match TRBD2. The CDR3 is 15 residues long. Germline V gene data show CDR1 as MNHEY and CDR2 as SVGAGI. After removal of 6 bases from V and 1 base from J, the junction contained 7 bases not matched to a gene. The DNA for the CDR3 is TGTGCCAGCAGCTTAGGGAGGGCCGGCACAGATACGCAGTATTTT. Translation: CASSLGRAGTDTQYF.

This chain joins TRBV10-3 and TRBJ1-2; D unresolved. Germline assignment: CDR1 ENHRY and CDR2 SYGVKD. Trimming pared 0 bases from V and 1 base from J, leaving 6 bases between. This CDR3 comprises 14 residues. DNA for the CDR3: TGTGCCATCAGTGAGTCGGTCAGTAACTATGGCTACACCTTC. This gives the protein CAISESVSNYGYTF.

J is TRBJ1-1 and V is TRBV5-1, with TRBD1 identical over 9 bases. Germline trimming cut 4 bases from V and 5 bases from J; bases unmatched to any gene: 9. Germline-derived CDR1 and CDR2 are SGHRS and YFSETQ. This CDR3 comprises 15 residues. This CDR3 reads CASSVMGQGGTEAFF. CDR3 nucleotide sequence: TGCGCCAGCAGCGTCATGGGACAGGGAGGGACTGAAGCTTTCTTT.